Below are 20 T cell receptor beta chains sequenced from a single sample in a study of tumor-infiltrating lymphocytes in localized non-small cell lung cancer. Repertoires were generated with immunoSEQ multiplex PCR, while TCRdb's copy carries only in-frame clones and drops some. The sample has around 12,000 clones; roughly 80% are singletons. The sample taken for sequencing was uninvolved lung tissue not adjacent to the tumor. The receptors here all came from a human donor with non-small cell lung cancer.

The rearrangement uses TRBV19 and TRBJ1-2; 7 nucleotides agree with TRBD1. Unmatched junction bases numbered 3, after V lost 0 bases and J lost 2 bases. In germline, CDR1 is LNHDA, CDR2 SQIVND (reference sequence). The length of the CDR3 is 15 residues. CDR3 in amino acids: CASSIEGQTNYGYTF. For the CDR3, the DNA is TGTGCCAGTAGTATAGAGGGACAGACCAACTATGGCTACACCTTC.

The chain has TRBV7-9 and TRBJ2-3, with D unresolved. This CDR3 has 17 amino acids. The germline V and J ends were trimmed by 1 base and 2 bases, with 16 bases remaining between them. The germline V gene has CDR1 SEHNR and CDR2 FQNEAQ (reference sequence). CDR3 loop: CASSLVAHSRYTDTQYF. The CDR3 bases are TGTGCCAGCAGCTTAGTTGCCCACTCCAGGTACACAGATACGCAGTATTTT.

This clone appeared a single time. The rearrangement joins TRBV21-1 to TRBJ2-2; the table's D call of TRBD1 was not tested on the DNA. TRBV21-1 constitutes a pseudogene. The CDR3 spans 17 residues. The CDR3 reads CASSNRDRGPNTGELFF. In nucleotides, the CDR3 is TGTGCCAGCAGCAACCGCGACAGGGGCCCGAACACCGGGGAGCTGTTTTTT.

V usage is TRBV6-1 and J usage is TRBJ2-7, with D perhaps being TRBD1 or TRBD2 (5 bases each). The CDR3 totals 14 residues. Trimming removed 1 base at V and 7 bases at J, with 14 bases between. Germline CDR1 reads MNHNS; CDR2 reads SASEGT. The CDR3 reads CASSEVEGLGEQYF. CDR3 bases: TGTGCCAGCAGTGAAGTTGAGGGGCTCGGAGAGCAGTACTTC.

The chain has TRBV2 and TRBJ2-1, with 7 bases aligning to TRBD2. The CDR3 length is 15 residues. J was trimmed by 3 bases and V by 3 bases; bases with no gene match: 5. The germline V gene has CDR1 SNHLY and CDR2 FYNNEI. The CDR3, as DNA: TGTGCCAGCAGTGAGGCTAGCGGAGACTACAATGAGCAGTTCTTC. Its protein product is CASSEASGDYNEQFF.

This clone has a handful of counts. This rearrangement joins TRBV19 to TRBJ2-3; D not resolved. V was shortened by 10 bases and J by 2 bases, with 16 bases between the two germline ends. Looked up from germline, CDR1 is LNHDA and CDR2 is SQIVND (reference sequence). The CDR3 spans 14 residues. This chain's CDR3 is CATQDGGYTDTQYF. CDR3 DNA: TGTGCCACCCAAGACGGCGGATACACAGATACGCAGTATTTT.

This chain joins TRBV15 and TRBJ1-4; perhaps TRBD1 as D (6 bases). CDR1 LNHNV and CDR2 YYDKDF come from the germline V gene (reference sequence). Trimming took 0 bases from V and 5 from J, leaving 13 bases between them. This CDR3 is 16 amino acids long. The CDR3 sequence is CATSRDEGHQNEKLFF. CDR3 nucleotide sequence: TGTGCCACCAGCAGAGATGAGGGACATCAAAATGAAAAACTGTTTTTT.

Here the CDR3 reads CASSLFSRNTEAFF. CDR3 sequence (DNA): TGTGCCAGCAGCTTATTCTCCCGGAACACTGAAGCTTTCTTT. V usage is TRBV7-2 and J usage is TRBJ1-1; no clear D. V lost 2 bases to trimming and J lost 1 base, with 8 bases between them. This CDR3 contains 14 residues. CDR1 and CDR2 from the germline V gene are SGHTA and FQGNSA.

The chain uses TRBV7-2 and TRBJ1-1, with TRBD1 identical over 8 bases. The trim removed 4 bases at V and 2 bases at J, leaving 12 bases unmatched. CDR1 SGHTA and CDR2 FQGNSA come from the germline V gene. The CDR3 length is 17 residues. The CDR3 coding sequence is TGTGCCAGCAGCTCCCAACCGGGACAGGTTTTTAACACTGAAGCTTTCTTT. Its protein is CASSSQPGQVFNTEAFF.

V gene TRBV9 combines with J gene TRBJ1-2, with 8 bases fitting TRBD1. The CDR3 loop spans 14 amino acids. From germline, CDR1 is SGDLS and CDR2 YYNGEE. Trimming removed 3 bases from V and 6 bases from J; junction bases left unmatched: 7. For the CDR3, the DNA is TGTGCCAGCAGCGAGCCGGGACAGGTGCATGGCTACACCTTC. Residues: CASSEPGQVHGYTF.

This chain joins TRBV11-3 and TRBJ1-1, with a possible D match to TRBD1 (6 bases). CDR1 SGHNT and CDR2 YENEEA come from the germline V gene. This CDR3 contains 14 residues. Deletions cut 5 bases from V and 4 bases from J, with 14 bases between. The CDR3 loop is CASSPQGLGTEAFF. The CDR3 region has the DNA TGTGCCAGCAGCCCACAGGGATTGGGCACTGAAGCTTTCTTT.

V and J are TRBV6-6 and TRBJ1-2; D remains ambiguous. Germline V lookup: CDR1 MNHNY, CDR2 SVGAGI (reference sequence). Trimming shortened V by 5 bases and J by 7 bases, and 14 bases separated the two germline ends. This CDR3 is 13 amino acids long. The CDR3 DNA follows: TGTGCCAGCAGTCTAACCCGACCCGGTGGCTACACCTTC. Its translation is CASSLTRPGGYTF.

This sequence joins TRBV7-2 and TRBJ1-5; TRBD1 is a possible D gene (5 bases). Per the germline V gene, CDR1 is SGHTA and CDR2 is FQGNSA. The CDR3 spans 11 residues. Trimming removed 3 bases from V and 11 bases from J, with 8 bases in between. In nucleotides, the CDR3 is TGTGCCAGCAGCTTTCAGGGAACCCAGCATTTT. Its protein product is CASSFQGTQHF.

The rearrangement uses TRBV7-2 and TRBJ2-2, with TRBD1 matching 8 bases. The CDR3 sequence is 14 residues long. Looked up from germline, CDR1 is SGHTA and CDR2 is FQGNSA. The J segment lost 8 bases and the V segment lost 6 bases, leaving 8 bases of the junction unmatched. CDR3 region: CASRSGQGGGELFF. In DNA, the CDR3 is TGTGCCAGCAGATCCGGACAGGGAGGAGGGGAGCTGTTTTTT.

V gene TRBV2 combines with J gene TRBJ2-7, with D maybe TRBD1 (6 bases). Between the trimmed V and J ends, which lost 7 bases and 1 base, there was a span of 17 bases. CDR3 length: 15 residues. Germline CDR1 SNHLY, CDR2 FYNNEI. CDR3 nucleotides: TGTGCCAGCATCCCGGACAGTTGGCAATCCTACGAGCAGTACTTC. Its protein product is CASIPDSWQSYEQYF.

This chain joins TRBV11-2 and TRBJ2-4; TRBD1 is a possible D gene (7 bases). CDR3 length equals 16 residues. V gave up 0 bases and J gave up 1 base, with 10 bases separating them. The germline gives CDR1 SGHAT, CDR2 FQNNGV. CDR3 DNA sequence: TGTGCCAGCAGCTTAGATCCAGGGGGGGCCAAAAACATTCAGTACTTC. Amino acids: CASSLDPGGAKNIQYF.

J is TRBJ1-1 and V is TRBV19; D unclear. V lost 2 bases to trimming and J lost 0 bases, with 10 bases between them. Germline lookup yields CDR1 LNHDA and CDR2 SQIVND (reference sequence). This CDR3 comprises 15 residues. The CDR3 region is CASSISGPMNTEAFF. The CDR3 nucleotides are TGTGCCAGTAGTATAAGCGGGCCGATGAACACTGAAGCTTTCTTT. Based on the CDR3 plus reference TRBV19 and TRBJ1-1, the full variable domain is DGGITQSPKYLFRKEGQNVTLSCEQNLNHDAMYWYRQDPGQGLRLIYYSQIVNDFQKGDIAEGYSVSREKKESFPLTVTSAQKNPTAFYLCASSISGPMNTEAFFGQGTRLTVV.

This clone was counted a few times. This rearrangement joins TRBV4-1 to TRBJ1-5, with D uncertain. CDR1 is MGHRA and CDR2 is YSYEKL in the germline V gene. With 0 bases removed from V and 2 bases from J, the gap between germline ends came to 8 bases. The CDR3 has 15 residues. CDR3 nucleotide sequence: TGCGCCAGCAGCCAAGATCCGCAGGGCAATCAGCCCCAGCATTTT. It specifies CASSQDPQGNQPQHF.

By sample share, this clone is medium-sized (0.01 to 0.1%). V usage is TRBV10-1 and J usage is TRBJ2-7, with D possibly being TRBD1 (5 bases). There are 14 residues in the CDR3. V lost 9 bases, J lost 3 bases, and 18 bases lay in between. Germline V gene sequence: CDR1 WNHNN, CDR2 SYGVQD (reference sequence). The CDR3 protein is CAREYRQKHYEQYF. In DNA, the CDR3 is TGCGCCAGGGAATATCGACAGAAACACTACGAGCAGTACTTC.

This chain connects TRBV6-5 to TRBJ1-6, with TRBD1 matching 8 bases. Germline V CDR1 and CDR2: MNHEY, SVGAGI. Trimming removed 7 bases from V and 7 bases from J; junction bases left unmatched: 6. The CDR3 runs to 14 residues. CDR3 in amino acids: CASIQDRENSPLHF. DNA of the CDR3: TGTGCCAGCATCCAGGACAGGGAAAATTCACCCCTCCACTTT.